Presented here are 8 T cell receptor beta chains from one specimen sequenced in a study of blood T cell repertoires in COVID-19. Assay: immunoSEQ multiplex PCR; the TCRdb copy retains only in-frame clones and omits some. This sample has more than 35,000 clones, with 89% found just once. Specimen: peripheral blood. The receptor source for this set is a human donor in a cohort sampled during active COVID-19.

Only a few counts were recorded for this clone. CDR3 loop: CASSLRGVTEAFF. The CDR3 bases are TGTGCCAGCAGCCTCAGGGGGGTCACTGAAGCTTTCTTT. The V call is TRBV7-9, the J call TRBJ1-1, with 7 nucleotides matching TRBD1. The V and J ends lost 5 bases and 4 bases, in that order; junction bases with no gene match: 4. The germline CDR1 and CDR2 sequences are SEHNR and FQNEAQ (reference sequence). This CDR3 comprises 13 residues.

The chain couples TRBV2 to TRBJ2-5, with TRBD2 identical over 8 bases. The CDR3 has 13 amino acids. Trimming took 7 bases from V and 4 from J; bases not matched to a gene: 5. Germline CDR1 reads SNHLY; CDR2 reads FYNNEI. CDR3 nucleotide sequence: TGTGCCAGCAATAGCGGGGAGGGAGAGACCCAGTACTTC. This translates into CASNSGEGETQYF.

The chain couples TRBV27 to TRBJ1-2; a weak D match, TRBD1 (5 bases). The CDR3 is 13 residues long. The germline CDR1 and CDR2 sequences are MNHEY and SMNVEV (reference sequence). The V gene lost 3 bases and the J gene lost 5 bases, with 10 bases spanning the gap. The CDR3 spells CASSFLGQYGYTF. DNA of the CDR3: TGTGCCAGCAGTTTTTTGGGGCAGTATGGCTACACCTTC.

The chain carries TRBV13 and TRBJ2-1, with D possibly TRBD2 on 6 matching bases. V lost 0 bases and J 8 bases, leaving 14 bases between the germline ends. Germline-derived CDR1 and CDR2 are PRHDT and FYEKMQ (reference sequence). CDR3 length: 15 residues. In DNA form, the CDR3 reads TGTGCCAGCAGCTTAGGCCGAGCCGGGGGTGATGAGCAGTTCTTC. This translates into CASSLGRAGGDEQFF.

This clone was counted a few times. The rearrangement joins TRBV5-4 to TRBJ1-3; TRBD1 is a possible D gene (5 bases). Germline V gene sequence: CDR1 SGHNT, CDR2 YYREEE (reference sequence). The CDR3 extends over 17 amino acids. V was pared by 3 bases and J by 3 bases, with 19 bases between. CDR3 loop: CASSSPGARRGGNTIYF. DNA for the CDR3: TGTGCCAGCAGCTCACCTGGGGCCCGCCGAGGTGGAAACACCATATATTTT.

This chain connects TRBV19 to TRBJ2-1, with D tentatively TRBD1 (5 bases). Germline V CDR1 and CDR2: LNHDA, SQIVND (reference sequence). V was cut by 4 bases and J by 4 bases, with 14 bases left in between. The length of the CDR3 is 15 residues. The CDR3 DNA reads TGTGCCAGTAGTAGGAATTTAGGGGTTTACAATGAGCAGTTCTTC. Amino acid sequence: CASSRNLGVYNEQFF.

CDR3 in DNA: TGCGCCAGCTCTCCAAGGGGGGGAGGGGTAACTGAAGCTTTCTTT. Amino acids: CASSPRGGGVTEAFF. The gene calls are TRBV5-1 and TRBJ1-1; tentative D call: TRBD1 (6 bases). V was clipped by 7 bases and J by 5 bases, with 21 bases between them. The CDR3 sequence is 15 residues long. Per the germline V gene, CDR1 is SGHRS and CDR2 is YFSETQ.

The chain has TRBV4-1 and TRBJ2-1; 11 nucleotides align to TRBD2. The CDR3 loop spans 17 amino acids. CDR1 is MGHRA and CDR2 is YSYEKL in the germline V gene. Losses at the gene ends were 1 base for V and 6 bases for J; bases not matched to a gene: 8. Here the CDR3 reads CASSQAPGTSGTNEQFF. The CDR3 bases are TGCGCCAGCAGCCAAGCCCCCGGGACTAGCGGCACCAATGAGCAGTTCTTC.